Below, 27 T cell receptor beta chains from the same sample are listed, as sequenced in a study of cytomegalovirus exposure and HLA in healthy donors. The PCR ran on 60 Vbeta and 13 Jbeta primers. Assay used: immunoSEQ multiplex PCR; TCRdb lists only in-frame clones, some missing. The sample yields 190,000 or so clones, 79% seen once. Sample: PBMCs. Every receptor here comes from a male donor in good health and CMV-seropositive.

The chain uses TRBV6-5 and TRBJ2-1; TRBD2 agrees at 11 bases. Trimming removed 9 bases from V and 2 bases from J; junction bases left unmatched: 3. This CDR3 is 14 amino acids long. Germline values: CDR1 MNHEY, CDR2 SVGAGI. The CDR3 region is CASSGRVAYNEQFF. The CDR3 DNA reads as TGTGCCAGTAGCGGGAGGGTCGCCTACAATGAGCAGTTCTTC.

J is TRBJ2-7 and V is TRBV11-2; D is perhaps TRBD1 (6 bases). CDR3 length equals 15 residues. CDR1 is SGHAT, CDR2 FQNNGV, per germline. V was shortened by 0 bases and J by 2 bases, with 11 bases between the two germline ends. In nucleotides, the CDR3 is TGTGCCAGCAGCTTAGAGAGGACAGCTCCCTACGAGCAGTACTTC. Translated: CASSLERTAPYEQYF.

The chain carries TRBV10-3 and TRBJ2-1; TRBD1 matches 9 bases. The ends lost 4 bases at V and 6 bases at J; junction bases unmatched: 4. The CDR3 is 14 residues long. Germline V gene data show CDR1 as ENHRY and CDR2 as SYGVKD. The CDR3 is CAISGRDRANEQFF. The CDR3 coding sequence is TGTGCCATCAGTGGCCGGGACAGGGCCAATGAGCAGTTCTTC.

The gene calls are TRBV5-4 and TRBJ2-5; D unresolved. The germline V gene encodes CDR1 SGHNT and CDR2 YYREEE (reference sequence). The CDR3 spans 12 residues. The V end lost 4 bases, the J end lost 4 bases, and 8 bases lay between the germline ends. The CDR3, as DNA: TGTGCCAGCAGCCAAAATGTAGAGACCCAGTACTTC. Its protein is CASSQNVETQYF.

This sequence joins TRBV6-5 and TRBJ1-3; a weak D match, TRBD1 (6 bases). The CDR3 sequence is 15 residues long. V was clipped by 4 bases and J by 4 bases, with 14 bases between them. The germline V gene encodes CDR1 MNHEY and CDR2 SVGAGI. CDR3 DNA sequence: TGTGCCAGCAGTTCCCCGGCAGGGGTAGGAAACACCATATATTTT. Translating gives CASSSPAGVGNTIYF.

A few counts support this clone. The V call is TRBV25-1, the J call TRBJ2-1; TRBD1 matches at 7 bases. Germline lookup yields CDR1 MGHDK and CDR2 SYGVNS. This CDR3 has 15 amino acids. V lost 5 bases, J lost 2 bases, and 6 bases stayed unmatched. The CDR3 DNA follows: TGTGCCAGCAGTAGTTACAGGGGTCCCTACAATGAGCAGTTCTTC. This translates into CASSSYRGPYNEQFF.

The rearrangement uses TRBV7-2 and TRBJ2-3; tentative D call: TRBD1 (5 bases). Germline CDR1 and CDR2: SGHTA and FQGNSA. This CDR3 spans 16 amino acids. Deletions cut 4 bases from V and 6 bases from J, with 20 bases between. The CDR3 DNA reads TGTGCCAGCAGCTCCAAGACAGTCCTTAAGGGGGATACGCAGTATTTT. It yields the protein CASSSKTVLKGDTQYF.

The V and J genes are TRBV7-2 and TRBJ2-5; D unclear. V was shortened by 3 bases and J by 1 base, with 6 bases between the two germline ends. This CDR3 contains 13 residues. Germline-derived CDR1 and CDR2 are SGHTA and FQGNSA. The CDR3 nucleotides read TGTGCCAGCAGCTTTCAGGCCCAAGAGACCCAGTACTTC. The encoded protein is CASSFQAQETQYF.

This chain links TRBV30 with TRBJ1-6; 10 bases are shared with TRBD1. The V gene's germline CDR1 is GTSNPN and CDR2 SVGIG (reference sequence). Trimming at V came to 0 bases and at J to 11 bases, leaving 4 bases not matched to a gene. The CDR3 spans 14 residues. This chain's CDR3 is CAWSVDRGPAPLHF. CDR3 nucleotides: TGTGCCTGGAGTGTAGACAGGGGGCCTGCACCCCTCCACTTT.

The rearrangement joins TRBV6-5 to TRBJ2-3, with 10 nucleotides matching TRBD2. The CDR3 sequence is 15 residues long. Trimming at V came to 7 bases and at J to 0 bases, leaving 4 bases not matched to a gene. Germline V gene sequence: CDR1 MNHEY, CDR2 SVGAGI. CDR3 in DNA: TGTGCCAGCACCCCACTAGCGGGGAGCACAGATACGCAGTATTTT. Translating it yields CASTPLAGSTDTQYF.

CDR3 protein: CASSFGGWNSNQPQHF. Here the CDR3 DNA reads TGTGCCAGCAGTTTCGGGGGGTGGAATAGCAATCAGCCCCAGCATTTT. The V and J genes are TRBV27 and TRBJ1-5; D might be TRBD1 (5 bases). This CDR3 region has 16 residues. Trimming took off 3 bases at V and 0 bases at J, with 12 bases between the two ends. Germline V gene sequence: CDR1 MNHEY, CDR2 SMNVEV (reference sequence).

CDR3 residues: CASSPGLAGPYNEQFF. The CDR3 DNA follows: TGTGCCAGCAGCCCGGGACTAGCGGGACCCTACAATGAGCAGTTCTTC. The chain has TRBV5-4 and TRBJ2-1; the match to TRBD2 covers 13 bases. The germline V gene encodes CDR1 SGHNT and CDR2 YYREEE (reference sequence). The CDR3 consists of 16 residues. Trimming at V came to 4 bases and at J to 2 bases, leaving 3 bases not matched to a gene.

V gene TRBV5-1 combines with J gene TRBJ2-1, with 7 bases identical to TRBD2. This CDR3 has 12 residues. Germline V lookup: CDR1 SGHRS, CDR2 YFSETQ. J lost 6 bases, V lost 7 bases, and 4 bases had no gene match. CDR3: CASQGGGNEQFF. In DNA form, the CDR3 reads TGCGCCAGCCAAGGCGGGGGCAATGAGCAGTTCTTC.

V is TRBV5-4 and J is TRBJ1-2, with D tentatively TRBD1 (5 bases). The length of the CDR3 is 13 residues. Germline V CDR1 and CDR2: SGHNT, YYREEE (reference sequence). V was trimmed by 4 bases and J by 4 bases, leaving 11 bases between them. The CDR3 spells CASSRDSLYGYTF. The CDR3 nucleotides read TGTGCCAGCAGCCGAGACAGTCTCTATGGCTACACCTTC.

CDR3 protein: CASSPQGFRGYTF. The CDR3 DNA reads TGCGCCAGCAGCCCACAGGGGTTTCGGGGCTACACCTTC. V and J are TRBV4-3 and TRBJ1-2, with 7 bases identical to TRBD1. CDR3 size: 13 residues. Unmatched junction bases numbered 7, after V lost 4 bases and J lost 8 bases. Germline V gene lookup returns CDR1 LGHNA and CDR2 YSLEER.

This rearrangement joins TRBV18 to TRBJ2-5, with 7 bases fitting TRBD2. The length of the CDR3 is 15 residues. Germline V gene lookup returns CDR1 KGHSH and CDR2 LQKENI. V lost 3 bases, J lost 2 bases, and 6 bases stayed unmatched. The CDR3 region is CASSPRLAEQETQYF. CDR3 in DNA: TGTGCCAGCTCACCGAGACTAGCAGAACAAGAGACCCAGTACTTC.

V is TRBV27 and J is TRBJ2-1, with D uncertain. The CDR3 covers 16 residues. Per the germline V gene, CDR1 is MNHEY and CDR2 is SMNVEV (reference sequence). With 3 bases removed from V and 2 bases from J, the gap between germline ends came to 14 bases. The CDR3 region is CASSFESETPYNEQFF. In DNA form, the CDR3 reads TGTGCCAGCAGTTTCGAGTCCGAAACCCCCTACAATGAGCAGTTCTTC.

The V gene is TRBV9, the J gene TRBJ2-5, with 7 bases aligning to TRBD2. The J segment lost 1 base and the V segment lost 0 bases, leaving 6 bases of the junction unmatched. Germline assignment: CDR1 SGDLS and CDR2 YYNGEE. The CDR3 loop spans 16 amino acids. For the CDR3, the DNA is TGTGCCAGCAGCGTAGCTCCAGCGGGGAGCCAAGAGACCCAGTACTTC. Translation gives CASSVAPAGSQETQYF.

CDR3 residues: CASSLFGGLSNQPQHF. As DNA, the CDR3 is TGTGCCAGCAGTTTATTCGGGGGTCTGAGCAATCAGCCCCAGCATTTT. The J gene is TRBJ1-5, the V gene TRBV27; D possibly corresponds to TRBD1 (5 bases). This CDR3 has 16 amino acids. V lost 1 base and J lost 1, with 11 bases in between. CDR1 and CDR2 from the germline V gene are MNHEY and SMNVEV (reference sequence).

This clone appeared a single time. The rearrangement links TRBV7-2 to TRBJ2-3, with 9 positions matching TRBD1. Losses at the gene ends were 4 bases for V and 3 bases for J; bases not matched to a gene: 5. The V gene's germline CDR1 is SGHTA and CDR2 FQGNSA. The CDR3 runs 15 residues. CDR3 in DNA: TGTGCCAGCAGCTCCACGACAGGGGGGACAGATACGCAGTATTTT. It specifies CASSSTTGGTDTQYF.

This clone occurred once. Additional DNA sequences in this sample encode the identical CDR3. The chain joins TRBV12-5 to TRBJ1-5; maybe TRBD1 (5 bases). Germline V gene sequence: CDR1 LGHNT, CDR2 FRNRAP. With 9 bases removed from V and 3 bases from J, the gap between germline ends came to 12 bases. There are 13 residues in the CDR3. CDR3 bases: TGTGCTAGCGCGACAGCTGACAATCAGCCCCAGCATTTT. Translating it yields CASATADNQPQHF.

This sequence joins TRBV7-9 and TRBJ2-2; 7 positions match TRBD2. Unmatched junction bases numbered 15, after V lost 3 bases and J lost 5 bases. This CDR3 has 18 amino acids. CDR1 and CDR2 from the germline V gene are SEHNR and FQNEAQ (reference sequence). Written as DNA, the CDR3 is TGTGCCAGCAGCTTCGCTTTTAGAAGCGGGGTGAATACCGGGGAGCTGTTTTTT. Translating it yields CASSFAFRSGVNTGELFF.

The rearrangement links TRBV7-2 to TRBJ2-2; the D gene is possibly TRBD1 (6 bases). This CDR3 is 16 amino acids long. Germline CDR1 reads SGHTA; CDR2 reads FQGNSA. The V gene lost 7 bases and the J gene lost 6 bases, with 21 bases spanning the gap. CDR3 residues: CASNHRPRGSSGELFF. As DNA, the CDR3 is TGTGCCAGCAACCATCGACCCAGGGGTTCGTCCGGGGAGCTGTTTTTT.

The chain employs TRBV19 and TRBJ1-4; 8 nucleotides agree with TRBD1. There are 14 residues in the CDR3. V lost 7 bases, J lost 7 bases, and 8 bases stayed unmatched. Germline lookup yields CDR1 LNHDA and CDR2 SQIVND (reference sequence). The CDR3 is CASKQTGVAEKLFF. For the CDR3, the DNA is TGTGCCAGTAAGCAGACAGGGGTGGCTGAAAAACTGTTTTTT.

V and J are TRBV18 and TRBJ1-5; 8 bases are shared with TRBD1. In germline, CDR1 is KGHSH, CDR2 LQKENI. CDR3 length: 14 residues. V lost 3 bases and J lost 7; bases outside the gene matches: 5. This CDR3 reads CASSPGTGEQPQHF. For the CDR3, the DNA is TGTGCCAGCTCACCCGGGACAGGCGAACAGCCCCAGCATTTT.

V is TRBV29-1 and J is TRBJ2-3; 8 bases are a match to TRBD2. The J segment lost 3 bases and the V segment lost 5 bases, leaving 4 bases of the junction unmatched. Germline CDR1 SQVTM, CDR2 ANQGSEA. This CDR3 spans 13 amino acids. For the CDR3, the DNA is TGCAGCGTTCGCGGGGGGATGACAGATACGCAGTATTTT. Its protein product is CSVRGGMTDTQYF.

This chain uses TRBV7-3 with TRBJ1-1; maybe TRBD1 (5 bases). V lost 8 bases and J lost 4, with 14 bases in between. Germline CDR1 reads SGHTA; CDR2 reads FQGTGA. The CDR3 runs to 13 residues. CDR3: CASLAPGGTEAFF. CDR3 sequence (DNA): TGTGCCAGCCTGGCCCCCGGGGGCACTGAAGCTTTCTTT.